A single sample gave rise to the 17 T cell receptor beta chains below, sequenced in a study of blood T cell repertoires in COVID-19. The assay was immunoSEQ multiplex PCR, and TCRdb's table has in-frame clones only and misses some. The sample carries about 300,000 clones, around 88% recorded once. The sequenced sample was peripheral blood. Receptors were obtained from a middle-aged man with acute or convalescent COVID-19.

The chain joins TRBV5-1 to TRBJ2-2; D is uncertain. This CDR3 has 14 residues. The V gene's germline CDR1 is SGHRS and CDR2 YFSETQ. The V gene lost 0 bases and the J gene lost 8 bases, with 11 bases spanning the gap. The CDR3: CASSLEASGGELFF. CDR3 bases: TGCGCCAGCAGCTTGGAAGCCTCCGGTGGGGAGCTGTTTTTT.

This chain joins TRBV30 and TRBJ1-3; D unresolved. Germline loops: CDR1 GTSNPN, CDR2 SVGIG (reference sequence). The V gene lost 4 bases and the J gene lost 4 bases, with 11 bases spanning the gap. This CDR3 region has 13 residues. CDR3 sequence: CAWTSGVGNTIYF. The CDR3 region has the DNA TGTGCCTGGACGTCCGGGGTGGGAAACACCATATATTTT.

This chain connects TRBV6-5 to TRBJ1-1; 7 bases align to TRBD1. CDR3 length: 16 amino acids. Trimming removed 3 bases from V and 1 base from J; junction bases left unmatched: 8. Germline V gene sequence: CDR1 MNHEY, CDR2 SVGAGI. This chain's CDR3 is CASSYYSGTANTEAFF. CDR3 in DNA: TGTGCCAGCAGTTATTACTCCGGGACAGCGAACACTGAAGCTTTCTTT.

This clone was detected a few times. The CDR3 DNA follows: TGTGCCAGCAGCTTCGCGGGGAACACTGAAGCTTTCTTT. Amino acid sequence: CASSFAGNTEAFF. The V gene is TRBV11-1, the J gene TRBJ1-1, with D hard to call. Germline CDR1 reads SGHAT; CDR2 reads FQDESV (reference sequence). The CDR3 is made up of 13 amino acids. V lost 3 bases, J lost 1 base, and 6 bases lay in between.

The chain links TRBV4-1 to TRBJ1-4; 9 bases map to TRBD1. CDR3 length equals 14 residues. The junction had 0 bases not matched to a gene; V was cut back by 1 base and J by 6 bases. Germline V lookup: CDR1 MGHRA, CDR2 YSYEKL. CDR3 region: CASSQGQGDEKLFF. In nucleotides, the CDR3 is TGCGCCAGCAGCCAAGGACAGGGGGATGAAAAACTGTTTTTT.

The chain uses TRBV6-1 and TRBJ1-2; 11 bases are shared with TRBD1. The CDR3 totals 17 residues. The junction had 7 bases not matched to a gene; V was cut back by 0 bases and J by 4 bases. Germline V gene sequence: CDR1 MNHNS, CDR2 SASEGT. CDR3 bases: TGTGCCAGCAGTGAAGCAGGGACAGGGGGAAGTACCTATGGCTACACCTTC. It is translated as CASSEAGTGGSTYGYTF.

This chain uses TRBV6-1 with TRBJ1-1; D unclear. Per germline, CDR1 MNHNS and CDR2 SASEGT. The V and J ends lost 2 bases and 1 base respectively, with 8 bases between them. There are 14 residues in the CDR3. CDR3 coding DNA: TGTGCCAGCAGTGAATTAACTCCGAACACTGAAGCTTTCTTT. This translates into CASSELTPNTEAFF.

CDR3 coding DNA: TGTGCCAGTAGCCGGGGGGAGATAGCCAAAAACATTCAGTACTTC. As protein: CASSRGEIAKNIQYF. The chain couples TRBV19 to TRBJ2-4; TRBD2 matches at 7 bases. V was pared by 6 bases and J by 0 bases, with 5 bases of the junction left unmatched. The CDR3 spans 15 residues. CDR1 LNHDA and CDR2 SQIVND come from the germline V gene (reference sequence).

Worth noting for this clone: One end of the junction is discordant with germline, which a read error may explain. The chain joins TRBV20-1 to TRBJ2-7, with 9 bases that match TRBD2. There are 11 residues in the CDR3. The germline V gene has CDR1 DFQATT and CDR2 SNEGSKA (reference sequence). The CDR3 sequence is CSARAGGEQYF. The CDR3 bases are TGCAGTGCAAGAGCGGGGGGCGAGCAGTACTTC.

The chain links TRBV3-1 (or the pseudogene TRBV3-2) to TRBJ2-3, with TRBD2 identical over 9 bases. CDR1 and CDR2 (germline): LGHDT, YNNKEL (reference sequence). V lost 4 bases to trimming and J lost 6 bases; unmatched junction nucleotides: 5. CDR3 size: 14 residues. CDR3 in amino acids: CASSLGTSPDTQYF. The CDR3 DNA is TGTGCCAGCAGCCTAGGGACTAGCCCCGATACGCAGTATTTT.

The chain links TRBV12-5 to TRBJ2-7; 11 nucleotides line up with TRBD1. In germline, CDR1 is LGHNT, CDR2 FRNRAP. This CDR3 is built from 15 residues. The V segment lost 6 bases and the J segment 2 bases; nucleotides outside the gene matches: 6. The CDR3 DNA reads TGTGCTAGTGGGCGAGGACAGGGGGCCACCTACGAGCAGTACTTC. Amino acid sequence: CASGRGQGATYEQYF.

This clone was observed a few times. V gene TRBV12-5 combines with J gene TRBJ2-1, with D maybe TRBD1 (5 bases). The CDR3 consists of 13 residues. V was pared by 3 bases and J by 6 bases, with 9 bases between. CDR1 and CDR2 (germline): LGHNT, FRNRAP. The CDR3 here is CASGLSGFNEQFF. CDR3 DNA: TGTGCTAGTGGTTTATCAGGGTTCAATGAGCAGTTCTTC.

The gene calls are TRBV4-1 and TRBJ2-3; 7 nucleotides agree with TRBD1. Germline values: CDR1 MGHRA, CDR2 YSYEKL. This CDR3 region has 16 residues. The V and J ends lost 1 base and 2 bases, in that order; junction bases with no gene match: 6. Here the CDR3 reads CASSQVPGQSTDTQYF. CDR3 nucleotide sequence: TGCGCCAGCAGCCAAGTCCCGGGACAGTCCACAGATACGCAGTATTTT.

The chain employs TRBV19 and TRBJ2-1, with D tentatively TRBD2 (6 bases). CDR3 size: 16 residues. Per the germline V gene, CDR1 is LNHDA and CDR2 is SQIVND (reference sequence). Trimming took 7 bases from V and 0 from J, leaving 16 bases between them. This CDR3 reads CASTPGVLSSYNEQFF. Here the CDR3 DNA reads TGTGCCAGTACCCCGGGGGTTTTAAGCTCCTACAATGAGCAGTTCTTC.

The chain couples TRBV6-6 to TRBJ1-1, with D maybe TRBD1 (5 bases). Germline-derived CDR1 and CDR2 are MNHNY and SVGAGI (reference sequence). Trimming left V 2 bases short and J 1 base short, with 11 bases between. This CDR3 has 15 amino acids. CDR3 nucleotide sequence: TGTGCCAGCAGTTACAGCAGGGCCGAGAACACTGAAGCTTTCTTT. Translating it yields CASSYSRAENTEAFF.

As DNA, the CDR3 is TGTGCCACCCGAGATGGAGGGAACTATGGCTACACCTTC. As protein: CATRDGGNYGYTF. The chain links TRBV6-5 to TRBJ1-2; no firm D call. The CDR3 is 13 amino acids. V was pared by 10 bases and J by 2 bases, with 14 bases between. Germline V gives CDR1 MNHEY, CDR2 SVGAGI.

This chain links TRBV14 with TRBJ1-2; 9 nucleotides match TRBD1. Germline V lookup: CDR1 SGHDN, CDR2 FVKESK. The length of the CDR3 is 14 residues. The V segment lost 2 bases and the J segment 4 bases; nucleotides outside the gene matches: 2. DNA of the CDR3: TGTGCCAGCAGCCAAACAGGGGGCAGCTATGGCTACACCTTC. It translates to CASSQTGGSYGYTF.